This T cell receptor (beta chain) emerged from a study of blood T cell repertoires in COVID-19. Study background: T cells, B-cell-depleted T cells, or PBMCs provided the cDNA or gDNA that served as material.

The repertoire was sequenced with immunoSEQ multiplex PCR; TCRdb's copy has only in-frame clones and lacks some. The sample records around 230,000 clones, about nine tenths being singletons. Germline V gives CDR1 MNHEY, CDR2 SMNVEV (reference sequence). The CDR3 length is 14 residues. Deletions cut 2 bases from V and 1 base from J, with 8 bases between. What was sequenced was PBMCs or T cells enriched from blood (not recorded which). The rearrangement uses TRBV27 and TRBJ1-2; D may be TRBD1 (5 bases). This sequence originates from a woman aged 25 to 39 with acute COVID-19. This CDR3 is CASSLNQGNYGYTF. CDR3 DNA sequence: TGTGCCAGCAGTTTAAATCAGGGTAACTATGGCTACACCTTC.